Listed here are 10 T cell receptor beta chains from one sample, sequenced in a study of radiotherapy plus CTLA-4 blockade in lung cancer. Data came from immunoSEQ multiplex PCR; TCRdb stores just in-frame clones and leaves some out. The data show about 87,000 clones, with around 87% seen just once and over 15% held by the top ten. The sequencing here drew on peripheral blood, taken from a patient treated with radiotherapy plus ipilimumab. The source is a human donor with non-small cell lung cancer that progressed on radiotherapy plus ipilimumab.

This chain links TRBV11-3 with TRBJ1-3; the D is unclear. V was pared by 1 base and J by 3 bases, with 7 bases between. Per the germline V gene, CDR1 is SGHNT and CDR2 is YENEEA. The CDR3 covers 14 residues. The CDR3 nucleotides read TGTGCCAGCAGCTTAGGCGGCAGTGGAAACACCATATATTTT. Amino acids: CASSLGGSGNTIYF.

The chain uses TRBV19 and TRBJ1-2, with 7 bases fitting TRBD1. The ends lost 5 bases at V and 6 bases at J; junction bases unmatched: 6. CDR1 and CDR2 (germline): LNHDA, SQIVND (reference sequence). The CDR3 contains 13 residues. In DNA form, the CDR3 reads TGTGCCAGTAGTCTCATACAGGGGAATGGCTACACCTTC. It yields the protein CASSLIQGNGYTF.

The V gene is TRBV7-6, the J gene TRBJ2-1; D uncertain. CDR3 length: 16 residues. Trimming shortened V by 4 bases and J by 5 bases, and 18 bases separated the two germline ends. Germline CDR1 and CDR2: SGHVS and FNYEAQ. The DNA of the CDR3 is TGTGCCAGCAGCTCGGGCGGTCGGTCCCAGAACAATGAGCAGTTCTTC. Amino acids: CASSSGGRSQNNEQFF.

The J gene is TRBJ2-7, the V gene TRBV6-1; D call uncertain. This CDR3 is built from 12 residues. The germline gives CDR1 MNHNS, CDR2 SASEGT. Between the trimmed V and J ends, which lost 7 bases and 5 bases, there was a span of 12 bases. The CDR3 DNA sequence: TGTGCCAGCACCCTTTTAGGTCACGAGCAGTACTTC. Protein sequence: CASTLLGHEQYF.

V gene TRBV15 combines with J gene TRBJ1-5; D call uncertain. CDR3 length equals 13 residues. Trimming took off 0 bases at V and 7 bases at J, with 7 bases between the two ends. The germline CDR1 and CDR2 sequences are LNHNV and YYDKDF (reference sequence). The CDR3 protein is CATSRDRQQPQHF. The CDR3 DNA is TGTGCCACCAGCAGAGATCGGCAGCAGCCCCAGCATTTT.

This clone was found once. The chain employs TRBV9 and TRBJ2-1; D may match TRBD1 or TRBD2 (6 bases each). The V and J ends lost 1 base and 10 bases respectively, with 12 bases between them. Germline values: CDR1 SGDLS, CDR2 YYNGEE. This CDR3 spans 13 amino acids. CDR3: CASSVIGGGEQFF. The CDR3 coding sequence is TGTGCCAGCAGCGTAATTGGAGGGGGGGAGCAGTTCTTC.

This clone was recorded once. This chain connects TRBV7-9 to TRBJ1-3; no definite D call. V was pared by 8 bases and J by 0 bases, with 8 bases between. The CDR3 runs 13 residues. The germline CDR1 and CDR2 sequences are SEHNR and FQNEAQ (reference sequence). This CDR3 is CASRSFSGNTIYF. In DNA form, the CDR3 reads TGTGCCAGCCGATCCTTCTCTGGAAACACCATATATTTT.

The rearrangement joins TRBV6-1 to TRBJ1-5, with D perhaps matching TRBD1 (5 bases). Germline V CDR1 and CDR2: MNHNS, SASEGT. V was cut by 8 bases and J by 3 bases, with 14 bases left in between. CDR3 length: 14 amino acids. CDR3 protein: CASLAGSANQPQHF. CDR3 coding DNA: TGTGCCAGCTTGGCAGGGTCCGCCAATCAGCCCCAGCATTTT.

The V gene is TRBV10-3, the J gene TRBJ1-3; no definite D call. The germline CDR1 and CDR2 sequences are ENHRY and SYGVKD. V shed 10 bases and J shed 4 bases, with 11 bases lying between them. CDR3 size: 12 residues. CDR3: CATVGSGNTIYF. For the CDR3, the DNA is TGTGCCACCGTGGGCTCAGGAAACACCATATATTTT.

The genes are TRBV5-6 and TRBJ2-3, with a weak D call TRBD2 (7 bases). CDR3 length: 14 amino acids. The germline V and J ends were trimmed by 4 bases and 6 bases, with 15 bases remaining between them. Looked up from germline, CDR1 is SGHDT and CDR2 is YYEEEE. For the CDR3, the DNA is TGTGCCAGCAGCCCGTCGGGGGGCGGGGATACGCAGTATTTT. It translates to CASSPSGGGDTQYF.